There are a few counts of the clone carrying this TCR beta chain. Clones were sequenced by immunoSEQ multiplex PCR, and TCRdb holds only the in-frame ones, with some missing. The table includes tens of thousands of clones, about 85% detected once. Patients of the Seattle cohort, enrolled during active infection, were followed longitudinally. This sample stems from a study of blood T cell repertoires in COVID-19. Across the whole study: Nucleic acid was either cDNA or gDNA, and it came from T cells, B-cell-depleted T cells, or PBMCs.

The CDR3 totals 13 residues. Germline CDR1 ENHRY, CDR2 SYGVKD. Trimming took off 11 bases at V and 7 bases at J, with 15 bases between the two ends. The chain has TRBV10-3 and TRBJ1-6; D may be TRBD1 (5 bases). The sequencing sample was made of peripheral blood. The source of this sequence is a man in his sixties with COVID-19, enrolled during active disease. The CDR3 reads CAVTSGRNSPLHF. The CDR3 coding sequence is TGTGCCGTCACCTCAGGGAGGAATTCACCCCTCCACTTT.